What follows are 14 T cell receptor beta chains derived from one specimen sequenced in a study of identical twins. TCRdb re-derived calls from the 5' RACE reads in MiXCR, one entry per CDR3 protein. The sample yields around 530,000 distinct CDR3 sequences, around 15% seen once. These data are also associated with another study on yellow fever vaccine responses in identical twins.

The sequenced sample was CD4+ T cells sorted from blood. The source of these receptors is a woman aged 18 to 35 in good health.

V is TRBV5-1 and J is TRBJ2-7; 9 bases are a match to TRBD1. CDR1 and CDR2 (germline): SGHRS, YFSETQ. This CDR3 contains 16 residues. The junction had 8 bases not matched to a gene; V was cut back by 0 bases and J by 4 bases. The CDR3: CASSLGTGALLYEQYF. The CDR3 nucleotides are TGCGCCAGCAGCTTGGGGACAGGGGCCCTTCTATACGAGCAGTACTTC.

The V call is TRBV5-1, the J call TRBJ2-2; 9 bases are shared with TRBD1. V trimming: 2 bases; J trimming: 0 bases; junction bases outside the gene matches: 11. Germline CDR1 SGHRS, CDR2 YFSETQ. This CDR3 region has 19 residues. The CDR3 loop is CASSFQGQGINANTGELFF. DNA for the CDR3: TGCGCCAGCAGCTTCCAGGGACAGGGCATTAACGCGAACACCGGGGAGCTGTTTTTT.

This sequence joins TRBV12-3 or TRBV12-4 and TRBJ1-1; 7 nucleotides line up with TRBD1. The CDR3 extends over 14 amino acids. Trimming cost V 0 bases and J 5 bases; bases outside gene matches: 3. In DNA, the CDR3 is TGTGCCAGCAGTTTAGCAGGGGGCCAGACTGAAGCTTTCTTT. This codes for CASSLAGGQTEAFF.

This clonotype has just a few counts. The chain couples TRBV5-1 to TRBJ2-1; weak D call: TRBD1 (6 bases). The CDR3 totals 15 residues. V was cut by 4 bases and J by 3 bases, with 14 bases left in between. From germline, CDR1 is SGHRS and CDR2 YFSETQ. The CDR3 loop reads CASSSTGNLYNEQFF. CDR3 nucleotide sequence: TGCGCCAGCAGCAGTACAGGGAATCTCTACAATGAGCAGTTCTTC. The entire variable domain, with the rest obtained from reference TRBV5-1 and TRBJ2-1, is as follows: KAGVTQTPRYLIKTRGQQVTLSCSPISGHRSVSWYQQTPGQGLQFLFEYFSETQRNKGNFPGRFSGRQFSNSRSEMNVSTLELGDSALYLCASSSTGNLYNEQFFGPGTRLTVL.

The chain joins TRBV3-1 to TRBJ2-1, with a tentative D call TRBD1 (5 bases). The CDR3 has 15 amino acids. Germline loops: CDR1 LGHDT, CDR2 YNNKEL (reference sequence). With 3 bases removed from V and 9 bases from J, the gap between germline ends came to 18 bases. For the CDR3, the DNA is TGTGCCAGCAGCCAGCTAATCCTTCAGGGCTCTGAGCAGTTCTTC. Translated: CASSQLILQGSEQFF.

The CDR3 nucleotides are TGTGCCAGCAGTAATGCCGGGACAGCTCCCTACAATGAGCAGTTCTTC. This gives the protein CASSNAGTAPYNEQFF. The rearrangement uses TRBV25-1 and TRBJ2-1; the match to TRBD1 covers 7 bases. The germline V gene encodes CDR1 MGHDK and CDR2 SYGVNS. The CDR3 extends over 16 amino acids. After removal of 5 bases from V and 2 bases from J, the junction contained 9 bases not matched to a gene.

This clonotype was seen only a few times. The chain combines TRBV21-1 with TRBJ2-2; TRBD1 was called by the table and not checked on the DNA. TRBV21-1 constitutes a pseudogene. The length of the CDR3 is 16 residues. CDR3: CASSKSRGFGTGELFF. The DNA for the CDR3 is TGTGCCAGCAGCAAGTCCAGGGGTTTTGGCACCGGGGAGCTGTTTTTT.

Ten or more counts support this clonotype. The V gene is TRBV14, the J gene TRBJ2-3, with 8 bases identical to TRBD2. The CDR3 is made up of 13 amino acids. CDR1 and CDR2 (germline): SGHDN, FVKESK. The V and J ends lost 4 bases and 7 bases, in that order; junction bases with no gene match: 4. Here the CDR3 DNA reads TGTGCCAGCAGCCGTACTAGCGGTAATACGCAGTATTTT. It yields the protein CASSRTSGNTQYF. The entire variable domain, with the rest obtained from reference TRBV14 and TRBJ2-3, is as follows: EAGVTQFPSHSVIEKGQTVTLRCDPISGHDNLYWYRRVMGKEIKFLLHFVKESKQDESGMPNNRFLAERTGGTYSTLKVQPAELEDSGVYFCASSRTSGNTQYFGPGTRLTVL.

The chain combines TRBV10-3 with TRBJ2-4, with TRBD1 matching 7 bases. After removal of 10 bases from V and 0 bases from J, the junction contained 18 bases not matched to a gene. CDR1 and CDR2 from the germline V gene are ENHRY and SYGVKD. The CDR3 totals 18 residues. The CDR3 DNA sequence: TGTGCCACCAGCCCGAACAGGGGCGAAGGACTAGCCAAAAACATTCAGTACTTC. It yields the protein CATSPNRGEGLAKNIQYF.

This sequence joins TRBV10-3 and TRBJ1-1; D ambiguous. Trimming left V 2 bases short and J 1 base short, with 2 bases between. From germline, CDR1 is ENHRY and CDR2 SYGVKD. CDR3 length equals 12 residues. The CDR3 bases are TGTGCCATCAGTGAGAAGAACACTGAAGCTTTCTTT. Its protein is CAISEKNTEAFF.

This chain joins TRBV5-1 and TRBJ1-4; the match to TRBD1 covers 8 bases. The CDR3 sequence is 13 residues long. CDR1 and CDR2 (germline): SGHRS, YFSETQ. The V segment lost 3 bases and the J segment 7 bases; nucleotides outside the gene matches: 2. The CDR3 here is CASSWDRSEKLFF. CDR3 DNA: TGCGCCAGCAGCTGGGACAGGAGTGAAAAACTGTTTTTT.

The chain couples TRBV12-3 or TRBV12-4 to TRBJ1-1; no clear D. Trimming removed 1 base from V and 4 bases from J, with 13 bases in between. This CDR3 has 15 amino acids. CDR3 bases: TGTGCCAGCAGTTTAGGAGCCCCTGGGGTCACTGAAGCTTTCTTT. This gives the protein CASSLGAPGVTEAFF.

The rearrangement joins TRBV27 to TRBJ2-7; TRBD1 agrees at 12 bases. The CDR3 contains 14 residues. The junction had 6 bases not matched to a gene; V was cut back by 5 bases and J by 7 bases. Germline assignment: CDR1 MNHEY and CDR2 SMNVEV (reference sequence). In DNA, the CDR3 is TGTGCCAGCAGTAGCCGGGACAGGGGGCGTGAGCAGTACTTC. As protein: CASSSRDRGREQYF.

This clonotype has a handful of counts. The chain uses TRBV14 and TRBJ2-3; D might be TRBD1 (5 bases). V was clipped by 4 bases and J by 0 bases, with 11 bases between them. This CDR3 contains 15 residues. Germline CDR1 and CDR2: SGHDN and FVKESK. The CDR3 here is CASSRRTTSTDTQYF. CDR3 sequence (DNA): TGTGCCAGCAGCCGAAGGACAACTAGCACAGATACGCAGTATTTT.